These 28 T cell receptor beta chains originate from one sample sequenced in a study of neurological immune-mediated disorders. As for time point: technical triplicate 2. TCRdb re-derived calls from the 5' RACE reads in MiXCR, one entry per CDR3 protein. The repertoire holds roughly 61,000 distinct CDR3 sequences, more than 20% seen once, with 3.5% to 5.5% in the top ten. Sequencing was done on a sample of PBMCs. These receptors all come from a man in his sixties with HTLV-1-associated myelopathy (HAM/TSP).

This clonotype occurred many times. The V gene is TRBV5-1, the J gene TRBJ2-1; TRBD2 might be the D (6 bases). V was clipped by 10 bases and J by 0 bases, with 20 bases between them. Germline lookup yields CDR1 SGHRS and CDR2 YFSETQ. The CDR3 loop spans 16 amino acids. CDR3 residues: CASGGTAGSSYNEQFF. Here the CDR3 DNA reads TGCGCCTCTGGTGGGACCGCGGGGAGCTCCTACAATGAGCAGTTCTTC.

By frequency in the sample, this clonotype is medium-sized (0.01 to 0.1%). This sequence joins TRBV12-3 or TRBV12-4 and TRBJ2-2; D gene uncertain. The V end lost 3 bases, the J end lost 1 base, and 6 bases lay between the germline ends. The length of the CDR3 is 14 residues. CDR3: CASSLDLNTGELFF. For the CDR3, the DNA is TGTGCCAGCAGTTTGGATCTGAACACCGGGGAGCTGTTTTTT.

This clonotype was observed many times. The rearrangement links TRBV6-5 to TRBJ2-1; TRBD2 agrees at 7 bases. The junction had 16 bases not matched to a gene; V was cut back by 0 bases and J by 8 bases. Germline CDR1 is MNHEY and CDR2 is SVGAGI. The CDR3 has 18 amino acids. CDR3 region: CASSYSIAVGGPGDEQFF. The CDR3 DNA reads TGTGCCAGCAGTTACTCGATCGCCGTGGGAGGGCCGGGGGATGAGCAGTTCTTC.

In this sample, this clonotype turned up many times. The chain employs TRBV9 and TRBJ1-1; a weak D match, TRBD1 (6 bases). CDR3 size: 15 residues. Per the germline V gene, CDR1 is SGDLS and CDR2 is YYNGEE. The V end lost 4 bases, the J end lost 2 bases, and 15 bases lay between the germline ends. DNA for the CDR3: TGTGCCAGCAGCCCGAGGGGGGGGGATAACACTGAAGCTTTCTTT. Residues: CASSPRGGDNTEAFF.

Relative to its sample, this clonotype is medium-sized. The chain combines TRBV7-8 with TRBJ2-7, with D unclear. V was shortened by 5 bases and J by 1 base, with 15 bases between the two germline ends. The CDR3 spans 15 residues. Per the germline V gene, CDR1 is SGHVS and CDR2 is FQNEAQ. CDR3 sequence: CASSTSGYGSYEQYF. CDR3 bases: TGTGCCAGCAGCACAAGTGGGTACGGATCCTACGAGCAGTACTTC.

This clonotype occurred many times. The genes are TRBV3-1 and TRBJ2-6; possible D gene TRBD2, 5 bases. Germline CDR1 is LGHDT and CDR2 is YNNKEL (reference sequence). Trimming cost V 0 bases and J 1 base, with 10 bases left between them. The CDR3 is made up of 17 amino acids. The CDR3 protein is CASSQDIRTSGANVLTF. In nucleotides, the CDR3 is TGTGCCAGCAGCCAAGACATTAGGACTTCTGGGGCCAACGTCCTGACTTTC.

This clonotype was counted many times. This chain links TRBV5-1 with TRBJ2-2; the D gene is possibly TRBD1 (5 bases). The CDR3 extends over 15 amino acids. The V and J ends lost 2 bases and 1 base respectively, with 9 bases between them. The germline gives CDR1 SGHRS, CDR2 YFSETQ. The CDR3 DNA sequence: TGCGCCAGCAGCTTACTAACAGGGAACACCGGGGAGCTGTTTTTT. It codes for CASSLLTGNTGELFF.

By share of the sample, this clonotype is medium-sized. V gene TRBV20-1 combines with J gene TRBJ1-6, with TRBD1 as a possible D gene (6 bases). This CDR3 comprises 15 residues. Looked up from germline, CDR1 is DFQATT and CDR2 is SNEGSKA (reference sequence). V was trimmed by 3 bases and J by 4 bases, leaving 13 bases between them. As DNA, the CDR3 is TGCAGTGCTAGGCGGGAAGGGGGGTATAATTCACCCCTCCACTTT. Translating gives CSARREGGYNSPLHF.

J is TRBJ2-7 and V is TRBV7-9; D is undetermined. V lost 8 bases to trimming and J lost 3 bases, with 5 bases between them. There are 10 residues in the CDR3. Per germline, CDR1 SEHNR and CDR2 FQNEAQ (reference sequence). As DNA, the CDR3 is TGTGCCAGCGGCAACTACGAGCAGTACTTC. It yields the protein CASGNYEQYF. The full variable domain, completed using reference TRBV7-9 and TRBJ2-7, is DTGVSQNPRHKITKRGQNVTFRCDPISEHNRLYWYRQTLGQGPEFLTYFQNEAQLEKSRLLSDRFSAERPKGSFSTLEIQRTEQGDSAMYLCASGNYEQYFGPGTRLTVT.

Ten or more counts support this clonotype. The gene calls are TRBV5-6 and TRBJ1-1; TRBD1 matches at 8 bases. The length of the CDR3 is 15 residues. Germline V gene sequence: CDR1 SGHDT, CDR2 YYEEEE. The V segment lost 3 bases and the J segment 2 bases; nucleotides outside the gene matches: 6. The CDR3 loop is CASSWGTGANTEAFF. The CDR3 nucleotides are TGTGCCAGCAGCTGGGGGACAGGAGCCAACACTGAAGCTTTCTTT.

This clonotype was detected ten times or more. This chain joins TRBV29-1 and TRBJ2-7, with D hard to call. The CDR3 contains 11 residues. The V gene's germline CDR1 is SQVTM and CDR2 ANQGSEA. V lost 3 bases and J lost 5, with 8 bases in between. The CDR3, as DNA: TGCAGCGTTGACGGGCCCCACGAGCAGTACTTC. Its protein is CSVDGPHEQYF.

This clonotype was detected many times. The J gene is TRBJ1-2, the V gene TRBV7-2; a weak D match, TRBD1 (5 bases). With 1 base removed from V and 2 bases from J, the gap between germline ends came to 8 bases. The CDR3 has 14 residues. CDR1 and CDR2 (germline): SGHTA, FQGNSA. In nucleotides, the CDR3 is TGTGCCAGCAGCTTAGAGGGACTAAACTATGGCTACACCTTC. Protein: CASSLEGLNYGYTF.

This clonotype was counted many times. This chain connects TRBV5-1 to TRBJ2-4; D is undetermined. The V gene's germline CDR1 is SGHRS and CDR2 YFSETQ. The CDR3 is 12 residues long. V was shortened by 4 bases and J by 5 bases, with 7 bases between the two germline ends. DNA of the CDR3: TGCGCCAGCAGCCCCGGTGAAAACATTCAGTACTTC. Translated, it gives CASSPGENIQYF.

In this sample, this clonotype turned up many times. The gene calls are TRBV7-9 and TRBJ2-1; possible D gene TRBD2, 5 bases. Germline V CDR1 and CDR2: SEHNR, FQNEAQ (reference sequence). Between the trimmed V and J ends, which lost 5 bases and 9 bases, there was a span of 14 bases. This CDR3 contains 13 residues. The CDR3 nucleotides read TGTGCCAGCAGCGCGCGGGCCGAGGGTGAGCAGTTCTTC. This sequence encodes CASSARAEGEQFF.

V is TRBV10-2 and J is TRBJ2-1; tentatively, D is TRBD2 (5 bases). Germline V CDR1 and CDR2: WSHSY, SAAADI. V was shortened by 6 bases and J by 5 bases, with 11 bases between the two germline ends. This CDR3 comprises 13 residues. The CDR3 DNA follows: TGCGCCAGCAGCCTCGGGGTAGACAATGAGCAGTTCTTC. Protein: CASSLGVDNEQFF.

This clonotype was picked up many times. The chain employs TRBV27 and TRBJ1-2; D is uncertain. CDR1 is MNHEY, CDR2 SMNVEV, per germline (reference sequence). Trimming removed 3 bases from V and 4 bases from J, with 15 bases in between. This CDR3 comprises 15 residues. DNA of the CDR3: TGTGCCAGCAGTTTTTCTCTCGGGGTATCCTATGGCTACACCTTC. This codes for CASSFSLGVSYGYTF.

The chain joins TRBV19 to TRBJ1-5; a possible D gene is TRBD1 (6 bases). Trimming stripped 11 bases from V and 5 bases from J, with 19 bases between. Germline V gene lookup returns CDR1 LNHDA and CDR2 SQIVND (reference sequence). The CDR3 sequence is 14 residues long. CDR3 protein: CACKQGRPDQPQHF. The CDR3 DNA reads TGTGCCTGCAAACAGGGTCGGCCGGATCAGCCCCAGCATTTT.

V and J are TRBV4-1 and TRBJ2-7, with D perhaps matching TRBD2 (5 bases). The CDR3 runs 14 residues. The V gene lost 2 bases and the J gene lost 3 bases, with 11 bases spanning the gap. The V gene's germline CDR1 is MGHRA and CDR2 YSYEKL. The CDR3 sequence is CASSQQLDYYEQYF. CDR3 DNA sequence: TGCGCCAGCAGCCAACAACTAGATTACTACGAGCAGTACTTC.

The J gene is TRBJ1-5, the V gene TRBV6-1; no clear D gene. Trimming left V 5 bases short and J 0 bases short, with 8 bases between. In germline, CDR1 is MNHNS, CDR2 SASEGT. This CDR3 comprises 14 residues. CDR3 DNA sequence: TGTGCCAGCAGTCCTAGCAGTAGCAATCAGCCCCAGCATTTT. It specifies CASSPSSSNQPQHF.

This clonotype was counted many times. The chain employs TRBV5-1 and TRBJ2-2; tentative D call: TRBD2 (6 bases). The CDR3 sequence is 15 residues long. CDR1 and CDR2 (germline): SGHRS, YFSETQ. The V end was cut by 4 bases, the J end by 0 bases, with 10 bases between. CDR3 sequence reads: CASSQDYPNTGELFF. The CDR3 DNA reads TGCGCCAGCAGCCAGGACTACCCGAACACCGGGGAGCTGTTTTTT.

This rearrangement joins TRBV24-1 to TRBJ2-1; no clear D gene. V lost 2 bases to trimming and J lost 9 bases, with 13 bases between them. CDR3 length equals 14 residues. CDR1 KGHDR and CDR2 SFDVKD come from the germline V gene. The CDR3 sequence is CATSDSHWASEQFF. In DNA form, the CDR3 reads TGTGCCACCAGTGATTCTCATTGGGCAAGTGAGCAGTTCTTC.

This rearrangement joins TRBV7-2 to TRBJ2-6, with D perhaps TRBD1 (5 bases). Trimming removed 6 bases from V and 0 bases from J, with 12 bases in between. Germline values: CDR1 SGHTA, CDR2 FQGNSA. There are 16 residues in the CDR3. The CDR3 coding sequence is TGTGCCAGCAGAGGGGATTCTCTCTCTGGGGCCAACGTCCTGACTTTC. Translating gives CASRGDSLSGANVLTF.

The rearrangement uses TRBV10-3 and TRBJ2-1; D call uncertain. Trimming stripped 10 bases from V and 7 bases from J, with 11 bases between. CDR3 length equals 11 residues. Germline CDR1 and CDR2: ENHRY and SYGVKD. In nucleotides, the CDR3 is TGTGCCACCTCACGGGCAAATGAGCAGTTCTTC. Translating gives CATSRANEQFF.

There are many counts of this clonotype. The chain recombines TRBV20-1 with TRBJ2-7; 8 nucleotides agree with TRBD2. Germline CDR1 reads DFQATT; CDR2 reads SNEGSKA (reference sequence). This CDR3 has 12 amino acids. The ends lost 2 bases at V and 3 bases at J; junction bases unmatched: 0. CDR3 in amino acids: CSARREGYEQYF. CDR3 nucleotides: TGCAGTGCTAGACGGGAGGGCTACGAGCAGTACTTC.

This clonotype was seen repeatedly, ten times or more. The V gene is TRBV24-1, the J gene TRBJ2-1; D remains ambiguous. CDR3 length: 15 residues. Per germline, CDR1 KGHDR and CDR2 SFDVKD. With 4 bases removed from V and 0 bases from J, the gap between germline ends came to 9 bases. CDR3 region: CATSEGGSSYNEQFF. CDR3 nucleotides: TGTGCCACCAGTGAAGGCGGCAGCTCCTACAATGAGCAGTTCTTC.

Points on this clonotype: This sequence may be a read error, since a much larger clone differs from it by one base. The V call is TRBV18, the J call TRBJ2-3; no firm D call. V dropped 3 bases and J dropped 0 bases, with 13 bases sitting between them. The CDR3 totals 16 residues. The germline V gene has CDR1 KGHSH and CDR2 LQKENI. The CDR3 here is CASSPYSSRSTDTQYF. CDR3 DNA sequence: TGTGCCAGCTCACCCTACTCTAGTAGAAGCACAGATACGCAGTATTTT.

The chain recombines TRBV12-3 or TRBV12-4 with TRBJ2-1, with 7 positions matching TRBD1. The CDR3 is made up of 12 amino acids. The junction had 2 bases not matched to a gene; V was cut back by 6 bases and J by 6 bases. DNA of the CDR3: TGTGCCAGCAGGCACAGGGGCAATGAGCAGTTCTTC. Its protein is CASRHRGNEQFF.

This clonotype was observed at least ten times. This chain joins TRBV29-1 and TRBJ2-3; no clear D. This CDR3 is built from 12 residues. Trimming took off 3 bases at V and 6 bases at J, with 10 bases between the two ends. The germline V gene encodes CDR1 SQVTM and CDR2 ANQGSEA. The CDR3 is CSVESFQDTQYF. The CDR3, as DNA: TGCAGCGTTGAGTCCTTTCAGGATACGCAGTATTTT.